The clone carrying this TCR beta chain was picked up many times. The antigen is undetermined. Individual cDNA molecules each received unique molecular identifiers attached to them. Each CDR3 protein is one row after TCRdb ran MiXCR on the 5' RACE reads. The data contain under 60,000 distinct CDR3 sequences, around 6% of them singletons. The CDR3 loop spans 16 amino acids. CDR1 and CDR2 from the germline V gene are MNHEY and SVGAGI. V was pared by 8 bases and J by 1 base, with 10 bases of the junction left unmatched. This record belongs to a study of early T cells in non-severe SARS-CoV-2 infection. The wider study: Bulk RNA taken from unsorted whole blood was sequenced, leaving chains unpaired. Study conclusions and caveats: VDJdb matching favored anti-spike CD8 responses, missing private and CD4 specificities.

Sequenced input: whole blood. This chain uses TRBV6-5 with TRBJ2-2; 7 positions agree with TRBD2. This clonotype was sampled from an adult who was a healthcare worker with PCR-confirmed SARS-CoV-2 infection or an uninfected control (not recorded which). The chain's CDR3 is CASGRGRTKNTGELFF. CDR3 bases: TGTGCCAGCGGGAGGGGAAGGACCAAGAACACCGGGGAGCTGTTTTTT.